This T cell receptor (beta chain) was obtained from a study of memory CD4+ T cells and cytomegalovirus serostatus. General study results and limits: CMV serostatus prediction reached median AUC approximately 0.95, or 0.91 with US-trained model. Of 150 to 200 reported CMV TCRbeta sequences, 65 to 85 were found in memory CD4+ repertoires. The CMV-associated TCR signature appears largely within the CD4+ memory repertoire.

The sort gate was single viable CD3+CD4+CD8-CD45RO+ cells for memory CD4+ T cells. CMV serostatus came from serum IgG against pp150, pp28, p38, p52. TCRdb's copy holds only in-frame clones and misses some; the assay was immunoSEQ multiplex PCR. The sample shows just under 95,000 clones, 80% of them seen only once. For this clone: Its matching antigen is unknown.

The receptor comes from an adult in good health and CMV-seropositive. The sample was memory CD4+ T cells from blood.

As DNA, the CDR3 is TGCGCCAGCAGCTTGGTAGGTTCGCTCTCTGGAAACACCATATATTTT. Its translation: CASSLVGSLSGNTIYF. The chain has TRBV5-1 and TRBJ1-3, with D unresolved. The CDR3 totals 16 residues. Trimming cost V 0 bases and J 0 bases, with 10 bases left between them. Germline CDR1 SGHRS, CDR2 YFSETQ. Full variable domain (rest looked up from reference TRBV5-1 and TRBJ1-3): KAGVTQTPRYLIKTRGQQVTLSCSPISGHRSVSWYQQTPGQGLQFLFEYFSETQRNKGNFPGRFSGRQFSNSRSEMNVSTLELGDSALYLCASSLVGSLSGNTIYFGEGSWLTVV.